This is a list of T cell receptor beta chains from one sample in a study of blood T cell repertoires in COVID-19. TCRdb's table, derived via immunoSEQ multiplex PCR, lists solely in-frame clones and lacks some. The data show some 240,000 clones, with about nine tenths seen just once and approximately 7.6% held by the top ten. The source material was peripheral blood. These receptors all stem from a man in his sixties who had recovered from COVID-19. Each CDR3 is given with its conserved first and last residue. Fields, in order: V gene, clone size, D gene, J gene, CDR3 DNA, CDR3 protein. The D gene is left open where the match is weak. Clone size is not always given. Where it is, it says once, few, many or a class for expanded clones.

>TRBV27|NA|TRBD2|TRBJ2-1
TGTGCCAGCAGTTTACGACTAGCGGGGGGACTAAATGAGCAGTTCTTC
CASSLRLAGGLNEQFF
>TRBV19|NA|NA|TRBJ2-2
TGTGCCAGTAGTAACCCACCGGGACACAACACCGGGGAGCTGTTTTTT
CASSNPPGHNTGELFF
>TRBV6-4|NA|NA|TRBJ1-2
TGTGCCAGCAGCTTCGACTCCGGTGGAGGTGGTGGCTACACCTTC
CASSFDSGGGGGYTF
>TRBV5-4|NA|NA|TRBJ2-5
TGTGCCAGCAGGGTCCTCATGACTGCGGAAGAGACCCAGTACTTC
CASRVLMTAEETQYF
>TRBV25-1|NA|NA|TRBJ2-3
TGTGCCAGCAGTAATAGTGGCACAGATACGCAGTATTTT
CASSNSGTDTQYF
>TRBV2|NA|NA|TRBJ1-5
TGTGCCAGCAGAGGGGGTAGCAATCAGCCCCAGCATTTT
CASRGGSNQPQHF
>TRBV9|NA|TRBD2|TRBJ2-3
TGTGCCAGCAGCGGAATAGCGGGGGGCGTCACAGATACGCAGTATTTT
CASSGIAGGVTDTQYF
>TRBV5-6|NA|TRBD1|TRBJ2-3
TGTGCCAGCAGCGACTTAAACAGGGGACGAAGCACAGATACGCAGTATTTT
CASSDLNRGRSTDTQYF
>TRBV5-1|NA|NA|TRBJ1-6
TGCGCCAGCAACCCAGGAGCGGGTAATTCACCCCTCCACTTT
CASNPGAGNSPLHF
>TRBV2|NA|NA|TRBJ2-5
TGTGCCAGCAGTCTACAAGAGACCCAGTACTTC
CASSLQETQYF
>TRBV3-1/TRBV3-2|NA|NA|TRBJ2-6
TGTGCCAGCAGCCGTCAGGGGTCGTCTGGGGCCAACGTCCTGACTTTC
CASSRQGSSGANVLTF
>TRBV13|once|TRBD1|TRBJ2-6
TGTGCCAGCAGCTTGAACAGGGGGACGTCCGGGGCCAACGTCCTGACTTTC
CASSLNRGTSGANVLTF
>TRBV6-5|few|NA|TRBJ1-3
TGTGCCAGCAGGCTCCTCAGGGACACCATATATTTT
CASRLLRDTIYF
>TRBV6-5|NA|TRBD1|TRBJ1-2
TGTGCCAGCAGTCGGACAGGGAACTATGGCTACACCTTC
CASSRTGNYGYTF
>TRBV10-1|NA|TRBD1|TRBJ1-5
TGCGCCAGGGGACAGGGAGGCCAGCCCCAGCATTTT
CARGQGGQPQHF
>TRBV18|NA|TRBD1|TRBJ2-2
TGTGCCAGCTCACAGGACAGGAGACACACCGGGGAGCTGTTTTTT
CASSQDRRHTGELFF
>TRBV3-1/TRBV3-2|NA|NA|TRBJ1-6
TGTGCCAGCAGCCAATCGAGCTCCTATAATTCACCCCTCCACTTT
CASSQSSSYNSPLHF
>TRBV28|NA|TRBD1|TRBJ1-2
TGTGCCAGCAGTCTTACAGGGGCTTATGGCTACACCTTC
CASSLTGAYGYTF
>TRBV6-5|NA|NA|TRBJ1-6
TGTGCCAGCAGACGACAGGTAGAACCCCTCCACTTT
CASRRQVEPLHF
>TRBV9|NA|NA|TRBJ2-3
TGTGCCAGCAGCGTAGCTACGGGGTACGATACGCAGTATTTT
CASSVATGYDTQYF
>TRBV11-2|NA|TRBD1|TRBJ2-1
TGTGCCAGCAGCGCGCAGACAGGGCGATACAATGAGCAGTTCTTC
CASSAQTGRYNEQFF
>TRBV6-5|NA|NA|TRBJ2-6
TGTGCCAGCAACCGGGACACTGGGGCCAACGTCCTGACTTTC
CASNRDTGANVLTF
>TRBV11-2|once|TRBD2|TRBJ2-1
TGTGCCAGCAGCTTAGGCGGGGGGGTGTACAATGAGCAGTTCTTC
CASSLGGGVYNEQFF
>TRBV5-1|NA|NA|TRBJ1-1
TGCGCCAGCAGCTTGGTAGGGGGAAATACTGAAGCTTTCTTT
CASSLVGGNTEAFF
>TRBV7-2|NA|NA|TRBJ2-3
TGTGCCAGCAGCTTAGACAGTCGTTACACAGATACGCAGTATTTT
CASSLDSRYTDTQYF
>TRBV19|NA|NA|TRBJ2-1
TGTGCCAGTAGTCCGAGAGGGGGGGGTGGTTATGAGCAGTTCTTC
CASSPRGGGGYEQFF
>TRBV6-5|NA|NA|TRBJ1-6
TGTGCCAGCATGAGGAGGGAGGCTTCACCCCTCCACTTT
CASMRREASPLHF
>TRBV11-2|NA|TRBD1|TRBJ1-2
TGTGCCAGCAGCATAGAAGGAGGGGGCTACTATGGCTACACCTTC
CASSIEGGGYYGYTF
>TRBV4-2|NA|TRBD2|TRBJ2-1
TGTGCCAGCAGCCCGCGGGGGGCCCATTACAATGAGCAGTTCTTC
CASSPRGAHYNEQFF
>TRBV27|NA|NA|TRBJ1-1
TGTGCCAGCAGTTTTCAGGGTGGGAATACTGAAGCTTTCTTT
CASSFQGGNTEAFF
>TRBV6-1|NA|TRBD1|TRBJ2-1
TGTGCCAGCAGTGAAGGGACAGGGGCGCTCAATGAGCAGTTCTTC
CASSEGTGALNEQFF
>TRBV6-6|NA|TRBD1|TRBJ1-4
TGTGCCAGCAGTCGGACAGGGAAAGGTGAAAAACTGTTTTTT
CASSRTGKGEKLFF
>TRBV3-1/TRBV3-2|NA|NA|TRBJ1-2
TGTGCCAGCAGCCATCTGGAGGCGGGCTACACCTTC
CASSHLEAGYTF
>TRBV3-1/TRBV3-2|NA|TRBD1|TRBJ2-5
TGTGCCAGCAGCCAATCCCGGGACAGGGGAGAGACCCAGTACTTC
CASSQSRDRGETQYF
>TRBV27|few|NA|TRBJ1-5
TGTGCCAGCAGTCTCAACGGGGGAGGCCAGCCCCAGCATTTT
CASSLNGGGQPQHF
>TRBV6-5|NA|NA|TRBJ1-5
TGTGCCAGCAGGGCAGATCACAGAAGCAATCAGCCCCAGCATTTT
CASRADHRSNQPQHF
>TRBV24-1|NA|TRBD1|TRBJ2-1
TGTGCCACCAGTGATCGCAGGGGGCATTTAGCCTACAATGAGCAGTTCTTC
CATSDRRGHLAYNEQFF
>TRBV19|NA|TRBD1|TRBJ2-4
TGTGCCAGTAGTATTGACAGGGCGAAAAACATTCAGTACTTC
CASSIDRAKNIQYF
>TRBV11-2|NA|NA|TRBJ2-1
TGTGCCAGCAGCTTAAGGGGGTCAGGGACCGACAATGAGCAGTTCTTC
CASSLRGSGTDNEQFF
>TRBV5-1|NA|TRBD2|TRBJ2-2
TGCGCCAGCAGCCCGGGACTAGCGACTACCGGGGAGCTGTTTTTT
CASSPGLATTGELFF
>TRBV7-2|NA|NA|TRBJ1-1
TGTGCCAGCGTTAGAAACTACCCTAACACTGAAGCTTTCTTT
CASVRNYPNTEAFF
>TRBV7-9|NA|NA|TRBJ1-1
TGTGCCAGCAGCCCTCGGGGGGCTGCTGAAGCTTTCTTT
CASSPRGAAEAFF
>TRBV7-9|NA|TRBD1|TRBJ1-1
TGTGCCAGCAGCCCCCTAGGGGCAGGGGGGACTGAAGCTTTCTTT
CASSPLGAGGTEAFF
>TRBV20-1|NA|TRBD2|TRBJ2-1
TGCAGTGCTAGTCAAGCGGGGGGCCGCCTTGAAGGGCATGAGCAGTTCTTC
CSASQAGGRLEGHEQFF
>TRBV6-5|NA|NA|TRBJ1-3
TGTGCCAGCAGACCGGACTCATCTGCAGGAAACACCATATATTTT
CASRPDSSAGNTIYF
>TRBV13|NA|TRBD2|TRBJ2-4
TGTGCCAGCAGCCGACTAGCGGGGGGCGTCAAAAACATTCAGTACTTC
CASSRLAGGVKNIQYF
>TRBV18|NA|NA|TRBJ1-4
TGTGCCAGCTCACCAACATCTTCAAGTGAAAAACTGTTTTTT
CASSPTSSSEKLFF